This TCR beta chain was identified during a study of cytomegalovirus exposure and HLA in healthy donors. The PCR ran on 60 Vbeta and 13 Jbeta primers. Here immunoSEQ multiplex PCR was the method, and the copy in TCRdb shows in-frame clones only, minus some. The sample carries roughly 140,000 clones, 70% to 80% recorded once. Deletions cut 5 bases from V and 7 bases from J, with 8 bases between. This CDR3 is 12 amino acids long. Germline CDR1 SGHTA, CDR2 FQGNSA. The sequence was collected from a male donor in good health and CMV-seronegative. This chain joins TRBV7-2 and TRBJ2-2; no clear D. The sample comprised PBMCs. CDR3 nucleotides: TGTGCCAGCAGCCCTGCCTACGGGGAGCTGTTTTTT. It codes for CASSPAYGELFF. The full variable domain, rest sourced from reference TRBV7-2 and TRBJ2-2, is GAGVSQSPSNKVTEKGKDVELRCDPISGHTALYWYRQSLGQGLEFLIYFQGNSAPDKSGLPSDRFSAERTGGSVSTLTIQRTQQEDSAVYLCASSPAYGELFFGEGSRLTVL.